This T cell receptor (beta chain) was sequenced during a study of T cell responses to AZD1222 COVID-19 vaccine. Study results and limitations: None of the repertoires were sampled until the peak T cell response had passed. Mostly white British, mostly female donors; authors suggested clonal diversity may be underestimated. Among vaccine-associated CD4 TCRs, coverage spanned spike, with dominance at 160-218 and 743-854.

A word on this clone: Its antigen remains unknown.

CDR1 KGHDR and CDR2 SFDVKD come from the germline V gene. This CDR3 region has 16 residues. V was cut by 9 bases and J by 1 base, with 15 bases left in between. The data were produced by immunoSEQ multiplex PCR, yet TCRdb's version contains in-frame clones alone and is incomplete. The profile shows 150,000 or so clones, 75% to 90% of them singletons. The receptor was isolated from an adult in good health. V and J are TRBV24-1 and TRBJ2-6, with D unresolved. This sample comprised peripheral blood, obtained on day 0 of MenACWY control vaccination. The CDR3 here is CATEAALGSGANVLTF. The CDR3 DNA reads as TGTGCCACCGAGGCGGCGCTCGGATCTGGGGCCAACGTCCTGACTTTC.